The T cell receptor (beta chain) described here comes from a study of T cell changes during pregnancy in multiple sclerosis. Method: immunoSEQ multiplex PCR; TCRdb's copy keeps in-frame clones and lacks some. The table includes tens of thousands of clones, 80% to 95% detected once. Germline V gene sequence: CDR1 SQVTM, CDR2 ANQGSEA. V lost 6 bases and J 8 bases, leaving 25 bases between the germline ends. This CDR3 comprises 15 residues. This chain joins TRBV29-1 and TRBJ1-2; a weak D match, TRBD1 (6 bases). This receptor was obtained from a female donor with multiple sclerosis, enrolled in a pregnancy study. This specimen was peripheral blood, taken in the third trimester of pregnancy. Here the CDR3 reads CSVMGGAGTWDGYTF. The CDR3 DNA sequence: TGCAGCGTAATGGGGGGGGCAGGAACCTGGGACGGCTACACCTTC.